These T cell receptor beta chains were read from a single sample in a study of shared clonotypes between healthy human individuals. Sequenced by immunoSEQ multiplex PCR; TCRdb stores in-frame clones only, minus some. Of approximately 500,000 clones detected, roughly 79% appear once; the ten largest clones hold under 15%. The specimen was PBMCs. All receptors derive from a woman between 40 and 55 years old in good health. Some clones in this sample may be carry-over from other donors' samples. CDR3s include the opening cysteine and the closing phenylalanine or tryptophan. The D gene is left open where the match is weak. Expanded clones are given a class, and other clones once, few, many or no size at all.

once	TRBV18	TRBJ2-3	-	CASSPIVRGRNTQYF	TGTGCCAGCTCACCGATCGTCCGGGGGCGAAATACGCAGTATTTT
-	TRBV27	TRBJ2-4	TRBD1	CASSTRTGGSGIQYF	TGTGCCAGCAGTACAAGGACAGGGGGCTCAGGCATTCAGTACTTC
-	TRBV30	TRBJ2-3	TRBD1	CAGRQGGADTQYF	TGTGCCGGACGACAGGGTGGCGCAGATACGCAGTATTTT
once	TRBV6-5	TRBJ2-5	-	CAAQGGDQETQYF	TGTGCCGCGCAAGGGGGGGACCAGGAGACCCAGTACTTC
-	TRBV7-9	TRBJ2-1	TRBD2	CASSPRKREGFYNEQFF	TGTGCCAGCAGCCCGAGAAAGCGGGAGGGCTTTTACAATGAGCAGTTCTTC
-	TRBV4-3	TRBJ1-3	-	CASSQGPGHTSGNTIYF	TGCGCCAGCAGCCAAGGACCAGGGCACACCTCTGGAAACACCATATATTTT
-	TRBV5-4	TRBJ2-7	TRBD2	CASSLGPSGRAPTYEQYF	TGTGCCAGCAGCTTGGGTCCTAGCGGGAGGGCCCCGACCTACGAGCAGTACTTC
once	TRBV27	TRBJ2-7	-	CASRVLAALGRVEQYF	TGTGCCAGCAGAGTTCTGGCGGCCCTGGGTCGGGTCGAGCAGTACTTC
-	TRBV12-5	TRBJ1-1	TRBD1	CASGPTGVGVEAFF	TGTGCTAGTGGACCTACAGGGGTTGGAGTTGAAGCTTTCTTT
-	TRBV7-9	TRBJ2-1	TRBD2	CASSAIEGRALYNEQFF	TGTGCCAGCAGCGCCATTGAAGGGAGGGCCCTCTACAATGAGCAGTTCTTC
-	TRBV11-2	TRBJ2-2	TRBD1	CASSSPGTGAPGELFF	TGTGCCAGCAGCTCCCCCGGGACAGGGGCCCCCGGGGAGCTGTTTTTT
-	TRBV7-3	TRBJ2-1	TRBD2	CASGLAGREQFF	TGTGCCAGCGGACTAGCGGGACGTGAGCAGTTCTTC
-	TRBV18	TRBJ2-5	-	CASSPGIQETQYF	TGTGCCAGCTCACCGGGAATTCAAGAGACCCAGTACTTC
-	TRBV28	TRBJ1-4	-	CASRTERANEKLFF	TGTGCCAGCCGGACGGAGAGGGCTAATGAAAAACTGTTTTTT
-	TRBV5-4	TRBJ2-2	TRBD1	CASSWDRENTGELFF	TGTGCCAGCAGCTGGGACAGGGAAAACACCGGGGAGCTGTTTTTT
-	TRBV27	TRBJ2-7	TRBD1	CASSRQGIGEQYF	TGTGCCAGCAGTCGACAGGGGATAGGCGAGCAGTACTTC
-	TRBV20-1	TRBJ2-3	-	CSAPSTDTQYF	TGCAGTGCTCCGTCCACAGATACGCAGTATTTT
-	TRBV6-4	TRBJ1-1	-	CASSESTNTEAFF	TGTGCCAGCAGTGAAAGTACGAACACTGAAGCTTTCTTT
-	TRBV11-2	TRBJ2-7	TRBD2	CASSPNQFGTSEYEQYF	TGTGCCAGCAGCCCCAATCAGTTCGGGACTAGTGAATACGAGCAGTACTTC
few	TRBV19	TRBJ2-7	TRBD1	CASSISRDRGYEQYF	TGTGCCAGTAGTATATCCCGGGACAGGGGCTACGAGCAGTACTTC
-	TRBV6-1	TRBJ2-3	-	CASSEGPGTVDTQYF	TGTGCCAGCAGTGAAGGCCCGGGTACGGTAGATACGCAGTATTTT
few	TRBV7-9	TRBJ2-7	TRBD2	CASSPSGRSYEQYF	TGTGCCAGCAGCCCTAGCGGTCGCTCCTACGAGCAGTACTTC
-	TRBV23-1	TRBJ2-1	TRBD2	CASSRVQGGLAVYNEQFF	TGCGCCAGCAGCCGGGTCCAGGGGGGACTAGCGGTATACAATGAGCAGTTCTTC
-	TRBV28	TRBJ2-7	-	CASSTRTVYEQYF	TGTGCCAGCAGTACCAGGACAGTCTACGAGCAGTACTTC
-	TRBV9	TRBJ1-1	-	CASTGPGRDTEAFF	TGTGCCTCTACCGGGCCAGGGCGGGACACTGAAGCTTTCTTT
once	TRBV11-2	TRBJ2-7	TRBD1	CASSLGSGGLYEQYF	TGTGCCAGCAGCTTAGGGTCAGGGGGCTTGTACGAGCAGTACTTC
-	TRBV11-2	TRBJ2-7	-	CASTPRSSSYEQYF	TGTGCCAGCACGCCCAGGTCAAGCTCCTACGAGCAGTACTTC
-	TRBV30	TRBJ1-2	-	CAWSPGQPYNYGYTF	TGTGCCTGGAGCCCCGGACAGCCTTACAACTATGGCTACACCTTC
few	TRBV5-4	TRBJ2-5	TRBD2	CASSLFSGRAAQYF	TGTGCCAGCAGCTTGTTTAGCGGGAGAGCAGCCCAGTACTTC
-	TRBV6-1	TRBJ1-2	-	CASSEDSYGYTF	TGTGCCAGCAGTGAAGACAGCTATGGCTACACCTTC
few	TRBV4-2	TRBJ2-1	-	CASSGVGGTYNEQFF	TGTGCCAGCAGCGGAGTGGGGGGTACCTACAATGAGCAGTTCTTC
-	TRBV11-2	TRBJ2-7	-	CASSGNSGGPYEQYF	TGTGCCAGCAGCGGTAATAGCGGAGGGCCCTACGAGCAGTACTTC
once	TRBV5-4	TRBJ1-1	-	CASSLVVGMNTEAFF	TGTGCCAGCAGCTTGGTCGTCGGGATGAACACTGAAGCTTTCTTT
-	TRBV28	TRBJ1-4	TRBD1	CASSYTGVGHEKLFF	TGTGCCAGCAGCTATACAGGGGTGGGACATGAAAAACTGTTTTTT
-	TRBV10-1	TRBJ2-3	-	CASSPGETPDTQYF	TGCGCCAGCAGCCCGGGGGAGACCCCGGATACGCAGTATTTT
-	TRBV29-1	TRBJ1-1	-	CSVVPWGVGTGAFF	TGCAGCGTTGTGCCATGGGGGGTGGGGACTGGAGCTTTCTTT
-	TRBV5-5	TRBJ2-7	-	CASSLGGAGGIHEQYF	TGTGCCAGCAGCTTGGGAGGGGCCGGCGGGATCCACGAGCAGTACTTC
-	TRBV6-1	TRBJ2-7	-	CASSEVGAGPPYEQYF	TGTGCCAGCAGTGAAGTTGGGGCAGGACCCCCATACGAGCAGTACTTC
-	TRBV6-5	TRBJ2-3	TRBD2	CASSFSSGRADTQYF	TGTGCCAGCAGTTTCTCTAGCGGGAGGGCAGATACGCAGTATTTT
many	TRBV10-3	TRBJ1-2	-	CAISKDSLSYGYTF	TGTGCCATCAGTAAGGACAGCCTAAGTTATGGCTACACCTTC
-	TRBV7-8	TRBJ1-5	-	CASSLIGNSNQPQHF	TGTGCCAGCAGCTTAATCGGGAATAGCAATCAGCCCCAGCATTTT
-	TRBV11-2	TRBJ1-1	TRBD1	CASSNTGGVNTEAFF	TGTGCCAGCAGCAACACAGGGGGGGTAAACACTGAAGCTTTCTTT
-	TRBV10-2	TRBJ1-5	-	CASSAAGAQHF	TGCGCCAGCAGTGCTGCCGGAGCCCAGCATTTT
-	TRBV7-9	TRBJ1-4	TRBD1	CASSLLTGGFEKLFF	TGTGCCAGCAGCTTGTTGACAGGGGGATTTGAAAAACTGTTTTTT
few	TRBV30	TRBJ2-2	TRBD2	CAWRRLAGRRGTGELFF	TGTGCCTGGAGGCGGCTAGCGGGGCGCCGGGGCACCGGGGAGCTGTTTTTT